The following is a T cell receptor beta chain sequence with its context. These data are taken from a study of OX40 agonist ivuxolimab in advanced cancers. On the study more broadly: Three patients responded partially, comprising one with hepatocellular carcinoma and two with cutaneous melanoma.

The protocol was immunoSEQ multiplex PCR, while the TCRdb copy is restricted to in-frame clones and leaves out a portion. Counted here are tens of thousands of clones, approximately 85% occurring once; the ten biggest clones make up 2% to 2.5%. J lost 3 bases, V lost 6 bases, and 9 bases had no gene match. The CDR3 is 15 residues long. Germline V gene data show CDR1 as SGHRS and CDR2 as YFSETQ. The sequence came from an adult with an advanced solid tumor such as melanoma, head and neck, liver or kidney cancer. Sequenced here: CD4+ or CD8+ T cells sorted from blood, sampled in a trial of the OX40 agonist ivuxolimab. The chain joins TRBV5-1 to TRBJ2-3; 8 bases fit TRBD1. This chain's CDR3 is CASKRTGPGTDTQYF. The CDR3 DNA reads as TGCGCCAGCAAGAGGACAGGGCCTGGGACAGATACGCAGTATTTT.